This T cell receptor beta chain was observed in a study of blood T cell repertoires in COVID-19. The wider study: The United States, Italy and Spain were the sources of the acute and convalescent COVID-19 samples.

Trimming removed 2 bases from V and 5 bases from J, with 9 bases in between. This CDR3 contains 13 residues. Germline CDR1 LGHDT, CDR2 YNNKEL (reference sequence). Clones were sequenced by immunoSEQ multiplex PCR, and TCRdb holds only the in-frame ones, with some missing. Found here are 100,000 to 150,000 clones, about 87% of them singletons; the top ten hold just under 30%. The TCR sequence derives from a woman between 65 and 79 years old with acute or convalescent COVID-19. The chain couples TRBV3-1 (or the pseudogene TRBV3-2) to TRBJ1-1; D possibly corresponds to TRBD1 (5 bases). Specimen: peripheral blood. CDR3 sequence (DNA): TGTGCCAGCAGCCAACCGGGGGGGACTGAAGCTTTCTTT. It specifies CASSQPGGTEAFF.